This T cell receptor (beta chain) stems from a study of T cells in Graves' hyperthyroidism and ophthalmopathy. For this clonotype: What it binds is not known. This may be a read error, as it is one base from a much larger clone.

Study-level points and caveats: Before onset, ophthalmopathy was predicted by the model a median around 6 months earlier.

The V segment lost 2 bases and the J segment 10 bases; nucleotides outside the gene matches: 11. Germline-derived CDR1 and CDR2 are SGHTA and FQGNSA. The CDR3 runs to 15 residues. Not enrolled were patients with uncontrolled infection, other autoimmune disease, pregnancy or lactation. Isolation of PBMCs was performed on 10 ml fresh peripheral blood. Amplification of TCR beta CDR3 regions was performed using RNA transcripts as template. The TCR CDR3 first-round RT-PCR relied on the HTBI primer set. In TCRdb, the multiplex PCR reads were re-called with MiXCR into one record per CDR3 protein. The table has about 370,000 distinct CDR3 sequences, roughly 15% seen once.

The V and J genes are TRBV7-2 and TRBJ1-1, with 9 nucleotides matching TRBD1. The material sequenced was blood. The sequence was collected from a woman aged 55-69 years with Graves' ophthalmopathy. The DNA for the CDR3 is TGTGCCAGCAGCTTATACCTACAGGGGGCTGGTGGAGCTTTCTTT. It is translated as CASSLYLQGAGGAFF.